The rows below give T cell receptor beta chains drawn from one sample of a study of CD4 and CD8 cells across lung adenocarcinoma regions. Using its own MiXCR run on the PCR reads, TCRdb lists one record per CDR3 protein. The sample shows roughly 13,000 distinct CDR3 sequences, just under 45% of them seen only once. The sequenced sample was CD4+ T cells from the center of a lung tumor. The receptor set was obtained from a male donor with lung adenocarcinoma. The CD4 and CD8 labels of this study may be unreliable. The conserved cysteine and the conserved F or W are not part of the CDR3 here. A D gene is named only where the DNA matches it firmly.

d_call v_call cdr3_aa
- TRBV30 AWSAAVRGRDTEAF
- TRBV27 ASSLIGTLAKDMQY
- TRBV4-1 ASSMTYQETQY
TRBD2 TRBV12-3/TRBV12-4 ASSFRTSGQTNEQF
- TRBV10-2 ASSEGWGVGANVLT
- TRBV15 ATSKSRGGFGDTQY
- TRBV10-1 ASSEGGGGGGGETQY
TRBD1 TRBV6-5 ASSLTSGTGGIKTQY
- TRBV6-1 ASSRGRAAKDTQY
- TRBV10-1 ASSSGSTDTQY
- TRBV6-1 ASSRGPGGGDTETQY
- TRBV12-3/TRBV12-4 ASTSSSQETQY
- TRBV12-3/TRBV12-4 AIRDSQRYEQF
- TRBV6-1 ASSECAGRAGRDQEIQY
TRBD2 TRBV6-5 ASAGREWDTQY
TRBD1 TRBV7-8 ASSFGTGGSTDTQY
- TRBV9 ASSKDTPIGELF
TRBD2 TRBV27 ASRLAGSTGELF
- TRBV5-1 ASSPPGAIQF
TRBD2 TRBV11-2 ASSPPSGSNEQF
- TRBV27 ASSLIGPRVKDIQY
TRBD1 TRBV27 ASSLMAGQGYNEQF
- TRBV6-1 ASSAGQSFSYEQF
TRBD2 TRBV6-1 ASSPTSGRIRGTQY
TRBD2 TRBV25-1 ASSEWGGIRETQY
- TRBV6-5 ASRLQSGIPEKQY
- TRBV6-1 ASSEWSGRSNEQF
- TRBV27 ASSLVYQETQY
- TRBV27 ASSAGRLAPGKETQY
- TRBV6-1 ASSKTATYEQY
- TRBV11-3 ASSLVEVSGELF
- TRBV6-1 ASSRRTESRDTGELF
TRBD1 TRBV9 ASSVGQGARGTEAF
- TRBV29-1 SVEDPGAHTQY
TRBD2 TRBV20-1 SAIGLGGVDEQF
TRBD2 TRBV6-1 ASSEAELAGEY
- TRBV6-5 ASSLDTSNQPQH
- TRBV6-1 ASSRDPGGGDQETQY
TRBD2 TRBV6-5 ASSYWGTSGRAHGPTDTQY
- TRBV7-2 ASSTEGVRNEKLF